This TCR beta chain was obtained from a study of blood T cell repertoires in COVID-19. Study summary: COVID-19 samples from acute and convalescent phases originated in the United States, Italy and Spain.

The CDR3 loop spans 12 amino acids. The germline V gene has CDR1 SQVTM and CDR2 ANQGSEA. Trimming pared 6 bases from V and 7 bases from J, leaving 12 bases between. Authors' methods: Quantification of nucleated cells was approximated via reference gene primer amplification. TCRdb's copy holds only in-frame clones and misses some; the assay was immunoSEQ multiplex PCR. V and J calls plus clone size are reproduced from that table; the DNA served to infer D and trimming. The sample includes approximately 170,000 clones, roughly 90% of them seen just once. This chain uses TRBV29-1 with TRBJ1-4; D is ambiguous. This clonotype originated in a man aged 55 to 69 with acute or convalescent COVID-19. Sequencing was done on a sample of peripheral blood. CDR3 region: CSVPDGVEKLFF. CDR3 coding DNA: TGCAGCGTCCCCGACGGAGTTGAAAAACTGTTTTTT.